This T cell receptor beta chain was found in a study of T-cell memory formation after mild COVID-19. Remarks on this clonotype: As yet, its antigen is unknown. Germline and junction disagree at one end, which may indicate a read error.

MiXCR, applied by TCRdb to the 5' RACE reads, yields one record per CDR3 protein. The sample records 350,000 to 500,000 distinct CDR3 sequences, 15% to 20% being singletons. General study findings and limits: Pre-infection memory showed some responding clones, and this suggested that cross-reactive memory joined. Those CD4+ clones that contracted were mainly in CM and EM (CD8+ ones in EMRA).

The TCR sequence derives from an adult woman who had mild COVID-19 (a few samples of this study predate the infection). Cell type and time point are not known. Material: PBMCs or a T cell subset sorted from them (not recorded which).

The CDR3, as DNA: TGCGCCAGCAGCCAAGGCGGTGGCGGTAATGAAAAGCTGTTTTTT. Amino acids: CASSQGGGGNEKLFF. This chain connects TRBV4-1 to TRBJ1-4; the D is unclear. Germline loops: CDR1 MGHRA, CDR2 YSYEKL. The CDR3 contains 15 residues.